Below, 13 T cell receptor beta chains from the same sample are listed, as sequenced in a study of T cells after yellow fever vaccination. MiXCR was run by TCRdb on the 5' RACE reads, yielding one entry per CDR3 protein. The repertoire holds about 500,000 distinct CDR3 sequences, less than 20% seen once, with 17% in the top ten. Sequenced here: PBMCs, sampled roughly 5 days after the first yellow fever vaccination. These receptor sequences come from a young man who received the YFV17D yellow fever vaccine.

This clonotype was found a few times. The chain uses TRBV28 and TRBJ1-2; TRBD1 agrees at 9 bases. Trimming took 3 bases from V and 7 from J; bases not matched to a gene: 9. Germline V CDR1 and CDR2: MDHEN, SYDVKM. The CDR3 totals 15 residues. This CDR3 reads CASSFMSRQGGGYTF. As DNA, the CDR3 is TGTGCCAGCAGTTTTATGTCCCGACAGGGGGGTGGCTACACCTTC.

There are a few counts of this clonotype. J is TRBJ2-7 and V is TRBV4-2; possibly TRBD1 for D (5 bases). This CDR3 has 16 residues. CDR1 and CDR2 (germline): LGHNA, YNFKEQ. Trimming stripped 1 base from V and 4 bases from J, with 17 bases between. The CDR3 spells CASSQAPPQAQYEQYF. CDR3 bases: TGTGCCAGCAGCCAAGCCCCACCACAGGCCCAATACGAGCAGTACTTC.

This clonotype occurred a few times. The chain couples TRBV5-1 to TRBJ2-5, with 9 bases identical to TRBD2. In germline, CDR1 is SGHRS, CDR2 YFSETQ. The CDR3 length is 14 residues. The V segment lost 3 bases and the J segment 2 bases; nucleotides outside the gene matches: 2. CDR3: CASSWLAGQETQYF. The CDR3 DNA reads TGCGCCAGCAGCTGGCTAGCGGGACAAGAGACCCAGTACTTC.

The chain employs TRBV18 and TRBJ2-3; D might be TRBD1 or TRBD2, each matching 6 bases. This CDR3 has 14 residues. The V gene lost 10 bases and the J gene lost 6 bases, with 20 bases spanning the gap. Germline assignment: CDR1 KGHSH and CDR2 LQKENI. The CDR3 here is CATTRGTSQDTQYF. The CDR3 DNA reads TGTGCCACGACCCGGGGGACATCACAGGATACGCAGTATTTT.

V usage is TRBV7-9 and J usage is TRBJ2-1; TRBD1 or TRBD2 may be the D gene (6 bases each). V was cut by 5 bases and J by 8 bases, with 13 bases left in between. From germline, CDR1 is SEHNR and CDR2 FQNEAQ (reference sequence). The CDR3 has 13 residues. DNA of the CDR3: TGTGCCAGCAGCCCTGTGGGGGGCGATGAGCAGTTCTTC. It specifies CASSPVGGDEQFF.

The chain links TRBV7-3 to TRBJ1-5; a weak D match, TRBD1 (6 bases). The CDR3 is 15 amino acids. V was cut by 0 bases and J by 3 bases, with 9 bases left in between. Germline loops: CDR1 SGHTA, CDR2 FQGTGA. This CDR3 reads CASSLTGAANQPQHF. The CDR3 DNA is TGTGCCAGCAGCTTAACGGGGGCAGCCAATCAGCCCCAGCATTTT.

CDR3 region: CASRDSNTGELFF. CDR3 DNA: TGTGCCAGCAGGGACAGTAACACCGGGGAGCTGTTTTTT. The V gene is TRBV12-3 or TRBV12-4, the J gene TRBJ2-2; D perhaps matches TRBD1 (6 bases). V lost 6 bases, J lost 2 bases, and 7 bases lay in between. CDR3 length: 13 residues.

The V and J genes are TRBV19 and TRBJ2-1; TRBD1 matches 9 bases. This CDR3 comprises 15 residues. Germline CDR1 and CDR2: LNHDA and SQIVND (reference sequence). The V gene end was trimmed by 5 bases and the J gene end by 4 bases; junction bases not matched to a gene: 6. The CDR3 DNA sequence: TGTGCCAGTAGTTCGTCCGGGACAGGGTACAATGAGCAGTTCTTC. Protein sequence: CASSSSGTGYNEQFF. Full variable domain (outside the CDR3, taken from reference TRBV19 and TRBJ2-1): DGGITQSPKYLFRKEGQNVTLSCEQNLNHDAMYWYRQDPGQGLRLIYYSQIVNDFQKGDIAEGYSVSREKKESFPLTVTSAQKNPTAFYLCASSSSGTGYNEQFFGPGTRLTVL.

The chain combines TRBV6-5 with TRBJ1-2; D perhaps matches TRBD1 (5 bases). Trimming took off 0 bases at V and 3 bases at J, with 14 bases between the two ends. Per the germline V gene, CDR1 is MNHEY and CDR2 is SVGAGI. CDR3 length: 16 residues. The CDR3 nucleotides read TGTGCCAGCAGTTACTCGATGGGAAGCAGGGACTATGGCTACACCTTC. It yields the protein CASSYSMGSRDYGYTF.

This rearrangement joins TRBV5-4 to TRBJ2-4; D uncertain. CDR1 is SGHNT and CDR2 is YYREEE in the germline V gene (reference sequence). This CDR3 has 16 residues. The germline V and J ends were trimmed by 0 bases and 4 bases, with 14 bases remaining between them. The CDR3 loop is CASSLAVEGIKNIQYF. CDR3 sequence (DNA): TGTGCCAGCAGCTTGGCCGTGGAAGGGATAAAAAACATTCAGTACTTC.

This clonotype was detected a few times. In nucleotides, the CDR3 is TGTGCCATCAGGACAGTTAACTCACCCCTCCACTTT. This sequence encodes CAIRTVNSPLHF. The chain employs TRBV10-3 and TRBJ1-6; D possibly corresponds to TRBD1 (5 bases). The CDR3 consists of 12 residues. CDR1 and CDR2 (germline): ENHRY, SYGVKD. V was trimmed by 6 bases and J by 10 bases, leaving 10 bases between them.

V is TRBV20-1 and J is TRBJ2-6; D gene uncertain. Per the germline V gene, CDR1 is DFQATT and CDR2 is SNEGSKA (reference sequence). The CDR3 loop spans 13 amino acids. The V end was cut by 7 bases, the J end by 2 bases, with 9 bases between. The CDR3 spells CSVARTGANVLTF. In DNA form, the CDR3 reads TGCAGTGTCGCGAGGACTGGGGCCAACGTCCTGACTTTC.

This clonotype has a handful of counts. V usage is TRBV5-1 and J usage is TRBJ2-5, with no clear D. The V gene's germline CDR1 is SGHRS and CDR2 YFSETQ. V lost 1 base and J 2 bases, leaving 9 bases between the germline ends. The CDR3 length is 14 residues. Here the CDR3 DNA reads TGCGCCAGCAGCTTGTTGGGAATTCAAGAGACCCAGTACTTC. This encodes CASSLLGIQETQYF.